The next 26 T cell receptor beta chains were all read from a single sample in a study of OX40 agonist ivuxolimab in advanced cancers. To prepare the library, the immunoSEQ multiplex PCR assay was applied. TCRdb re-hosts the immuneACCESS table, in-frame sequences only. Its copies lack some clones; in the studies checked, an unresolved V gene accounts for under half of them, and the cause for the rest is not known. The sample data list about 79,000 clones, and around 94% of these were observed just once. The ten largest clones capture around a tenth of the sample. The sequences come from CD4+ or CD8+ T cells sorted from blood, collected in a trial of the OX40 agonist ivuxolimab. The receptor source for this set is an adult with an advanced solid tumor such as melanoma, head and neck, liver or kidney cancer.

This chain uses TRBV14 with TRBJ2-2; D gene ambiguous. V was shortened by 0 bases and J by 5 bases, with 13 bases between the two germline ends. The CDR3 runs 16 residues. Looked up from germline, CDR1 is SGHDN and CDR2 is FVKESK. Here the CDR3 DNA reads TGTGCCAGCAGCCAAGATCATGTTTTACCAACCGGGGAGCTGTTTTTT. Amino acids: CASSQDHVLPTGELFF. The whole variable domain, filled in from reference TRBV14 and TRBJ2-2, reads EAGVTQFPSHSVIEKGQTVTLRCDPISGHDNLYWYRRVMGKEIKFLLHFVKESKQDESGMPNNRFLAERTGGTYSTLKVQPAELEDSGVYFCASSQDHVLPTGELFFGEGSRLTVL.

The chain links TRBV6-5 to TRBJ2-1; TRBD2 agrees at 9 bases. V was clipped by 8 bases and J by 4 bases; unmatched bases: 3. Germline V CDR1 and CDR2: MNHEY, SVGAGI. This CDR3 is built from 13 residues. The CDR3 sequence: CASGTSYYNEQFF. The CDR3 DNA reads TGTGCCAGCGGGACTAGCTATTACAATGAGCAGTTCTTC.

V and J are TRBV7-2 and TRBJ2-1; 13 bases are shared with TRBD2. V gave up 1 base and J gave up 3 bases; unmatched junction bases: 6. CDR1 is SGHTA and CDR2 is FQGNSA in the germline V gene. The length of the CDR3 is 18 residues. For the CDR3, the DNA is TGTGCCAGCAGCTTAGGCGGGACTAGCGGGATCTTCTACAATGAGCAGTTCTTC. Protein: CASSLGGTSGIFYNEQFF.

The gene calls are TRBV7-9 and TRBJ2-7; 8 bases match TRBD1. V lost 1 base and J lost 0; bases outside the gene matches: 2. The CDR3 consists of 15 residues. Germline V gene lookup returns CDR1 SEHNR and CDR2 FQNEAQ (reference sequence). The DNA for the CDR3 is TGTGCCAGCAGCTTAGGACAGGGGACCTCCTACGAGCAGTACTTC. It is translated as CASSLGQGTSYEQYF.

This chain connects TRBV4-3 to TRBJ1-1; a possible D gene is TRBD1 (6 bases). Germline loops: CDR1 LGHNA, CDR2 YSLEER. The V and J ends lost 0 bases and 7 bases respectively, with 15 bases between them. There are 15 residues in the CDR3. Here the CDR3 reads CASSQEAGGLNEAFF. CDR3 DNA: TGCGCCAGCAGCCAAGAGGCCGGGGGGCTGAATGAAGCTTTCTTT.

In DNA, the CDR3 is TGTGCCAGCAGTCTTACAGATCGTACGCAGTATTTT. Amino acid sequence: CASSLTDRTQYF. The chain couples TRBV28 to TRBJ2-3; D is ambiguous. The CDR3 is 12 amino acids. The germline V gene has CDR1 MDHEN and CDR2 SYDVKM. Trimming left V 5 bases short and J 8 bases short, with 11 bases between.

The gene calls are TRBV9 and TRBJ2-2, with 7 bases aligning to TRBD2. Germline CDR1 and CDR2: SGDLS and YYNGEE. The CDR3 contains 17 residues. Trimming took 4 bases from V and 2 from J; bases not matched to a gene: 11. The CDR3 reads CASSSLYAGDNTGELFF. CDR3 in DNA: TGTGCCAGCAGCTCGCTTTATGCGGGGGATAACACCGGGGAGCTGTTTTTT.

The chain is built from TRBV6-5 and TRBJ2-7; perhaps TRBD1 as D (5 bases). This CDR3 is built from 12 residues. Trimming shortened V by 5 bases and J by 5 bases, and 10 bases separated the two germline ends. Germline V gene lookup returns CDR1 MNHEY and CDR2 SVGAGI. This chain's CDR3 is CASSPQGDEQYF. Here the CDR3 DNA reads TGTGCCAGCAGTCCCCAGGGCGACGAGCAGTACTTC.

Comment on this clone: At one end the junction does not follow the germline gene, possibly because of a read error. The chain employs TRBV10-3 and TRBJ2-7, with 8 bases aligning to TRBD1. CDR3 length: 16 amino acids. Germline loops: CDR1 ENHRY, CDR2 SYGVKD. The CDR3 DNA follows: TGTGCCATCAGTGAAACAGGACAGGGCATGCCTTACGAGTACGCCTTC. Translation: CAISETGQGMPYEYAF.

This chain connects TRBV6-5 to TRBJ2-5; tentatively, D is TRBD2 (5 bases). The CDR3 contains 11 residues. Trimming shortened V by 4 bases and J by 7 bases, and 7 bases separated the two germline ends. CDR1 is MNHEY and CDR2 is SVGAGI in the germline V gene. The CDR3 loop reads CASSWRRTQYF. The CDR3 DNA sequence: TGTGCCAGCAGTTGGAGGAGGACCCAGTACTTC.

The chain employs TRBV6-1 and TRBJ2-7, with a possible D match to TRBD1 (6 bases). V was pared by 4 bases and J by 2 bases, with 12 bases between. There are 14 residues in the CDR3. The germline V gene encodes CDR1 MNHNS and CDR2 SASEGT. The CDR3 bases are TGTGCCAGCAGTGGGCGGACAGAGGCCTACGAGCAGTACTTC. It yields the protein CASSGRTEAYEQYF.

The chain uses TRBV5-5 and TRBJ2-2, with D possibly being TRBD1 or TRBD2 (6 bases each). Germline CDR1 and CDR2: SGHKS and YYEKEE (reference sequence). Between the trimmed V and J ends, which lost 0 bases and 3 bases, there was a span of 9 bases. This CDR3 has 15 amino acids. As DNA, the CDR3 is TGTGCCAGCAGCTTGGAGGGGGAGGACACCGGGGAGCTGTTTTTT. Encoded protein: CASSLEGEDTGELFF.

The chain is built from TRBV11-2 and TRBJ1-2; D is unclear. The CDR3 sequence is 14 residues long. Germline V gene lookup returns CDR1 SGHAT and CDR2 FQNNGV. Trimming removed 8 bases at V and 5 bases at J, with 18 bases between. CDR3 amino acids: CASQKEALSYGYTF. The CDR3 region has the DNA TGTGCCAGCCAAAAGGAGGCGCTCAGTTATGGCTACACCTTC.

V usage is TRBV4-3 and J usage is TRBJ2-1; D might be TRBD2 (5 bases). The CDR3 runs 17 residues. Deletions cut 0 bases from V and 0 bases from J, with 12 bases between. Looked up from germline, CDR1 is LGHNA and CDR2 is YSLEER. The CDR3 loop reads CASSQDLAQSSYNEQFF. The CDR3 DNA reads as TGCGCCAGCAGCCAAGACCTAGCCCAAAGCTCCTACAATGAGCAGTTCTTC.

The chain has TRBV25-1 and TRBJ2-2, with D tentatively TRBD1 (8 bases). CDR1 and CDR2 from the germline V gene are MGHDK and SYGVNS. CDR3 length equals 15 residues. Deletions cut 5 bases from V and 1 base from J, with 11 bases between. The DNA for the CDR3 is TGTGCCAGCAGTTACAGGGGGGGGAACACCGGGGAGCTGTTTTTT. Amino acid sequence: CASSYRGGNTGELFF.

The V call is TRBV11-3, the J call TRBJ2-7, with a weak D call TRBD2 (6 bases). The CDR3 covers 13 residues. Germline-derived CDR1 and CDR2 are SGHNT and YENEEA. The germline V and J ends were trimmed by 3 bases and 1 base, with 7 bases remaining between them. CDR3 loop: CASSFAGSYEQYF. CDR3 coding DNA: TGTGCCAGCAGCTTTGCGGGGTCCTACGAGCAGTACTTC.

The rearrangement joins TRBV28 to TRBJ1-4; possible D gene TRBD1, 6 bases. From germline, CDR1 is MDHEN and CDR2 SYDVKM. The CDR3 totals 16 residues. V was clipped by 5 bases and J by 2 bases, with 15 bases between them. CDR3 amino acids: CASSPYRGATNEKLFF. The CDR3 DNA is TGTGCCAGCAGTCCATATAGGGGGGCGACTAATGAAAAACTGTTTTTT.

The chain is built from TRBV6-5 and TRBJ2-7, with D unresolved. V was cut by 5 bases and J by 3 bases, with 11 bases left in between. The CDR3 length is 13 residues. Germline CDR1 is MNHEY and CDR2 is SVGAGI. In DNA form, the CDR3 reads TGTGCCAGCAGTCCCCGGCTCGGCTACGAGCAGTACTTC. The encoded protein is CASSPRLGYEQYF.

The chain employs TRBV7-6 and TRBJ1-2; 8 bases agree with TRBD1. Losses at the gene ends were 5 bases for V and 1 base for J; bases not matched to a gene: 6. The V gene's germline CDR1 is SGHVS and CDR2 FNYEAQ. The CDR3 runs to 15 residues. DNA of the CDR3: TGTGCCAGCAGCCCCGGGACAGGAAATAACTATGGCTACACCTTC. Protein product: CASSPGTGNNYGYTF.

This chain connects TRBV7-9 to TRBJ1-2; D unresolved. The V gene's germline CDR1 is SEHNR and CDR2 FQNEAQ (reference sequence). The CDR3 spans 14 residues. The V end lost 1 base, the J end lost 2 bases, and 8 bases lay between the germline ends. CDR3 nucleotides: TGTGCCAGCAGCTTAGTTGGCCCGAACTATGGCTACACCTTC. Encoded protein: CASSLVGPNYGYTF.

As regards this clone: A read error may account for a junction end that differs from germline. V gene TRBV19 combines with J gene TRBJ1-1; D is uncertain. This CDR3 region has 12 residues. Germline V CDR1 and CDR2: LNHDA, SQIVND (reference sequence). In DNA, the CDR3 is TGTGCCAGTAGTATAGGGCGGACTGAGGCTTTCTTT. This gives the protein CASSIGRTEAFF.

The V gene is TRBV7-6, the J gene TRBJ2-5; D could derive from TRBD1 or TRBD2 (5 bases each). V dropped 6 bases and J dropped 14 bases, with 19 bases sitting between them. This CDR3 spans 12 amino acids. The V gene's germline CDR1 is SGHVS and CDR2 FNYEAQ. CDR3 sequence: CASSDTGRSFYF. Written as DNA, the CDR3 is TGTGCCAGCAGTGACACGGGACGTAGTTTCTACTTC.

The gene calls are TRBV2 and TRBJ2-5; D gene unclear. Trimming left V 1 base short and J 1 base short, with 10 bases between. This CDR3 has 15 amino acids. Germline V gene lookup returns CDR1 SNHLY and CDR2 FYNNEI. The CDR3 reads CASSEEYRSQETQYF. In DNA, the CDR3 is TGTGCCAGCAGTGAAGAGTACAGAAGCCAAGAGACCCAGTACTTC.

The chain couples TRBV5-6 to TRBJ2-7; the match to TRBD1 covers 8 bases. Germline lookup yields CDR1 SGHDT and CDR2 YYEEEE. The CDR3 consists of 14 residues. J gave up 6 bases and V 0 bases, and 5 bases lay outside the gene matches. For the CDR3, the DNA is TGTGCCAGCAGCTTGGGGACAGGGAACCCCGAGCAGTACTTC. Its translation: CASSLGTGNPEQYF.

The chain links TRBV6-1 to TRBJ2-7; 8 positions match TRBD1. The V gene end was trimmed by 7 bases and the J gene end by 3 bases; junction bases not matched to a gene: 2. Looked up from germline, CDR1 is MNHNS and CDR2 is SASEGT. CDR3 length: 12 residues. The CDR3 here is CASKQGGYEQYF. The CDR3 nucleotides are TGTGCCAGCAAACAGGGGGGCTACGAGCAGTACTTC.

The chain has TRBV21-1 and TRBJ2-3; the table assigns TRBD2, which was not confirmed against the DNA. TRBV21-1 is annotated as a pseudogene. This CDR3 is built from 20 residues. The CDR3: CASSSPGEVAGGPGTDTQYF. The CDR3 nucleotides read TGTGCCAGCAGCTCCCCGGGAGAGGTAGCGGGAGGGCCGGGAACAGATACGCAGTATTTT.